This T cell receptor (beta chain) was sequenced for a study of blood T cell repertoires in COVID-19. As processed by the authors: For nucleated cells, counts were estimated from reference gene primer amplification. Assay: immunoSEQ multiplex PCR; the TCRdb copy retains only in-frame clones and omits some. The D gene and trimming were derived from the DNA, and the V and J assignments and clone size from that table. The sample carries approximately 100,000 clones, around 85% recorded once. This clone is a singleton in its sample. CDR3 length: 15 amino acids. Germline-derived CDR1 and CDR2 are MNHNY and SVGAGI (reference sequence). Trimming cost V 4 bases and J 0 bases, with 10 bases left between them.

The chain is built from TRBV6-6 and TRBJ1-5, with D perhaps TRBD1 (5 bases). The clonotype originates from a human donor in a cohort sampled during active COVID-19. Material for sequencing was peripheral blood. The CDR3 region is CASSFGGNSNQPQHF. The DNA for the CDR3 is TGTGCCAGCAGTTTCGGGGGTAATAGCAATCAGCCCCAGCATTTT.